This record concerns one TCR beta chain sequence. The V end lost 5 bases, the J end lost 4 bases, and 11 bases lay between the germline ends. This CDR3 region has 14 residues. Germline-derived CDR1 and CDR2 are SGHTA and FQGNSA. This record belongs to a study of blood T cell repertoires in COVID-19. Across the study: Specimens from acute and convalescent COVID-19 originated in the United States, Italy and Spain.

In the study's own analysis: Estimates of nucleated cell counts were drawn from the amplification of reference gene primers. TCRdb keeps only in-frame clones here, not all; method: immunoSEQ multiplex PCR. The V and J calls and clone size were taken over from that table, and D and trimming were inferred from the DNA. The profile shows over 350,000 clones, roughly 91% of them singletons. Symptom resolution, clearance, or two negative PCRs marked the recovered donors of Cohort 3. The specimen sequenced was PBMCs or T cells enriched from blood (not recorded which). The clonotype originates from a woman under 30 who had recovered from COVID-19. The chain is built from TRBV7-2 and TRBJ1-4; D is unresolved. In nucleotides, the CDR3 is TGTGCCAGCAGCCCACCCGGCGGTAATGAAAAACTGTTTTTT. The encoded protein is CASSPPGGNEKLFF.